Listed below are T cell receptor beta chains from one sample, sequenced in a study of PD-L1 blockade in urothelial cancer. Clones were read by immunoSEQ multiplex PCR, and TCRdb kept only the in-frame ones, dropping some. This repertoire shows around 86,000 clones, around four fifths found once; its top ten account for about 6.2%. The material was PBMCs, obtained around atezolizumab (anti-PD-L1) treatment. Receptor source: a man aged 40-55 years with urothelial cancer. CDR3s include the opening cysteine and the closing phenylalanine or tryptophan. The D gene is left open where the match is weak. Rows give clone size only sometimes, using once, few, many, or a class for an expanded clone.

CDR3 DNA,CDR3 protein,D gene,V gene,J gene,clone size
TGTGCCAGTAGTATAATGGGGACAGGGGGCTACGAGCAGTACTTC,CASSIMGTGGYEQYF,TRBD1,TRBV19,TRBJ2-7,-
TGTGCCAGCTCTCCCACTCGGACAGGGAAAGGGGGGCCGAACACTGAAGCTTTCTTT,CASSPTRTGKGGPNTEAFF,TRBD1,TRBV18,TRBJ1-1,-
TGTGCCAAGGAAGCGGGAGGATACGAGCAGTACTTC,CAKEAGGYEQYF,TRBD2,TRBV27,TRBJ2-7,-
TGTGCCAGCAGCTGGCCTAGCGGGAACGGCAATGAGCAGTTCTTC,CASSWPSGNGNEQFF,TRBD2,TRBV5-6,TRBJ2-1,-
TGTGCCAGCAGCCAAGATTCGGGGACTAGCGGGATTAGTCTGACCCAGTACTTC,CASSQDSGTSGISLTQYF,TRBD2,TRBV4-2,TRBJ2-5,-
TGTGCCTTGACAACCGATGGCTACACCTTC,CALTTDGYTF,-,TRBV30,TRBJ1-2,few
TGTGCCAGCAGCATCGGGGGTTCCACTGAAGCTTTCTTT,CASSIGGSTEAFF,-,TRBV7-2,TRBJ1-1,-
TGTGCTAGCAGCGGGGGACAGGGAAAGACCCAGTACTTC,CASSGGQGKTQYF,-,TRBV7-7,TRBJ2-5,-
TGTGCCAGCGGACACACAAACACTGAAGCTTTCTTT,CASGHTNTEAFF,-,TRBV7-3,TRBJ1-1,few
TGTGCCAGCAGCTTGGCCCAGTCGAACCCTCTCGCCGGGGAGCTGTTTTTT,CASSLAQSNPLAGELFF,-,TRBV5-6,TRBJ2-2,-
TGTGCCTGGAGTGTATTGGGACAGGGGGCAGCAGATACGCAGTATTTT,CAWSVLGQGAADTQYF,TRBD1,TRBV30,TRBJ2-3,-
TGTGCCAGCTCCCGGGGGACCTCGTCCAGCGGGAGGACCTACGAGCAGTACTTC,CASSRGTSSSGRTYEQYF,TRBD2,TRBV18,TRBJ2-7,-
TGTGCCAGCAGCGGGAAGGACAATCAGCCCCAGCATTTT,CASSGKDNQPQHF,-,TRBV25-1,TRBJ1-5,-
TGTGCCAGCAGCTTAGTGGGTTCAGGGGCCTCCTACGAGCAGTACTTC,CASSLVGSGASYEQYF,-,TRBV7-2,TRBJ2-7,-
TGTGCCAGCTCCTTGAGGAGGGACGAGCAGTACTTC,CASSLRRDEQYF,-,TRBV18,TRBJ2-7,-